This record concerns one T cell receptor beta chain sequence. This specimen belongs to a study of OX40 agonist ivuxolimab in advanced cancers. The CDR3 loop spans 15 amino acids. The V and J ends lost 4 bases and 2 bases, in that order; junction bases with no gene match: 0. Per germline, CDR1 LGHNT and CDR2 FRNRAP. This table comes from immunoSEQ multiplex PCR, and its TCRdb copy is limited to in-frame clones, with some not included. Of about 24,000 clones in the sample, 65% to 85% were seen once. The material was CD4+ or CD8+ T cells sorted from blood, obtained in a trial of the OX40 agonist ivuxolimab. This chain connects TRBV12-5 to TRBJ2-1; 12 bases line up with TRBD1. The clonotype comes from an adult with an advanced solid tumor such as melanoma, head and neck, liver or kidney cancer. The CDR3 DNA reads as TGTGCTAGTGGTTGGGACAGGGGGCCCTACAATGAGCAGTTCTTC. Its translation is CASGWDRGPYNEQFF.